A single sample is the source of the 26 T cell receptor beta chains below, sequenced in a study of cytomegalovirus exposure and HLA in healthy donors. It was with 60 Vbeta and 13 Jbeta primers that the PCR ran. Clones were read by immunoSEQ multiplex PCR, and TCRdb kept only the in-frame ones, dropping some. The sample includes about 120,000 clones, roughly 83% of them seen just once. Source material: PBMCs. These receptors came from a young man in good health and CMV-seropositive.

This clone was seen a single time. CDR3 coding DNA: TGTGCCGGACGGGGTGATCTCGGAAACACCATATATTTT. Encoded protein: CAGRGDLGNTIYF. This rearrangement joins TRBV6-1 to TRBJ1-3, with D uncertain. Between the trimmed V and J ends, which lost 11 bases and 4 bases, there was a span of 15 bases. CDR1 MNHNS and CDR2 SASEGT come from the germline V gene. The CDR3 has 13 amino acids.

This sequence joins TRBV10-2 and TRBJ2-1; 7 positions match TRBD2. Per the germline V gene, CDR1 is WSHSY and CDR2 is SAAADI. Trimming took 2 bases from V and 2 from J; bases not matched to a gene: 9. The CDR3 has 17 residues. The CDR3 region is CASSEPSGPRPYNEQFF. The CDR3, as DNA: TGCGCCAGCAGTGAGCCTAGCGGACCGAGGCCCTACAATGAGCAGTTCTTC.

As regards this clone: One junction end disagrees with the germline gene, perhaps due to a read error. This chain joins TRBV7-9 and TRBJ2-7; maybe TRBD1 (6 bases). Germline V gives CDR1 SEHNR, CDR2 FQNEAQ (reference sequence). The CDR3 runs to 12 residues. CDR3 DNA: TGTTCCAGCAGCTACTCAGGGGACGAGCAGTACTTC. Translation: CSSSYSGDEQYF. The full variable domain, rest sourced from reference TRBV7-9 and TRBJ2-7, is DTGVSQNPRHKITKRGQNVTFRCDPISEHNRLYWYRQTLGQGPEFLTYFQNEAQLEKSRLLSDRFSAERPKGSFSTLEIQRTEQGDSAMYLCSSSYSGDEQYFGPGTRLTVT.

This chain connects TRBV28 to TRBJ2-5, with D unresolved. Germline-derived CDR1 and CDR2 are MDHEN and SYDVKM. This CDR3 contains 12 residues. Trimming removed 3 bases from V and 5 bases from J, with 7 bases in between. CDR3 sequence: CASSFVGETQYF. CDR3 in DNA: TGTGCCAGCAGTTTTGTCGGGGAGACCCAGTACTTC.

This clone has just one count. The chain has TRBV4-1 and TRBJ1-2; D is ambiguous. Germline CDR1 is MGHRA and CDR2 is YSYEKL. The CDR3 spans 14 residues. Trimming took 0 bases from V and 2 from J, leaving 7 bases between them. The CDR3 nucleotides are TGCGCCAGCAGCCAAGATGCGGGAAACTATGGCTACACCTTC. Amino acid sequence: CASSQDAGNYGYTF.

V usage is TRBV7-3 and J usage is TRBJ1-1, with D possibly matching TRBD1 (5 bases). Deletions cut 1 base from V and 5 bases from J, with 11 bases between. Germline CDR1 is SGHTA and CDR2 is FQGTGA. The CDR3 runs to 14 residues. The CDR3 DNA sequence: TGTGCCAGCAGCTTAAATCGGGGGTTTACTGAAGCTTTCTTT. It translates to CASSLNRGFTEAFF.

This clone was seen a single time. The chain uses TRBV15 and TRBJ2-7; 8 bases map to TRBD2. This CDR3 spans 16 amino acids. Germline CDR1 reads LNHNV; CDR2 reads YYDKDF (reference sequence). Trimming took 0 bases from V and 4 from J; bases not matched to a gene: 8. The CDR3 DNA sequence: TGTGCCACCAGCAGAGATAAGACGGGGGGGCGGTACGAGCAGTACTTC. It codes for CATSRDKTGGRYEQYF.

V and J are TRBV19 and TRBJ2-1; 10 bases are shared with TRBD2. Germline CDR1 is LNHDA and CDR2 is SQIVND (reference sequence). The length of the CDR3 is 12 residues. The trim removed 7 bases at V and 16 bases at J, leaving 10 bases unmatched. DNA of the CDR3: TGTGCCAGTAACGACTTTAGCGGGGGGTCATTCTTC. Its protein is CASNDFSGGSFF.

This clone has a single count. This sequence joins TRBV4-1 and TRBJ2-3; 8 bases fit TRBD2. This CDR3 spans 16 amino acids. V dropped 0 bases and J dropped 3; count of bases not matched to a gene: 5. Per the germline V gene, CDR1 is MGHRA and CDR2 is YSYEKL. The CDR3 loop is CASSQEPGGATDTQYF. The CDR3 nucleotides are TGCGCCAGCAGCCAAGAACCCGGGGGGGCAACAGATACGCAGTATTTT.

This rearrangement joins TRBV9 to TRBJ2-7; 12 bases match TRBD2. The CDR3 is made up of 15 amino acids. The germline V gene has CDR1 SGDLS and CDR2 YYNGEE. V shed 5 bases and J 4 bases; nucleotides not matched to a gene: 7. The CDR3 sequence is CASSPTSGGRYEQYF. In DNA form, the CDR3 reads TGTGCCAGCAGTCCAACTAGCGGGGGGAGGTACGAGCAGTACTTC.

The V call is TRBV18, the J call TRBJ2-7; 10 bases map to TRBD1. J lost 3 bases, V lost 2 bases, and 4 bases had no gene match. Looked up from germline, CDR1 is KGHSH and CDR2 is LQKENI. The CDR3 sequence is 15 residues long. The CDR3 DNA sequence: TGTGCCAGCTCACCAGGGACAGGGGACCTCTACGAGCAGTACTTC. Its translation: CASSPGTGDLYEQYF.

The chain is built from TRBV11-2 and TRBJ2-7; TRBD2 matches at 7 bases. CDR3 length equals 15 residues. CDR1 is SGHAT and CDR2 is FQNNGV in the germline V gene. Germline trimming cut 6 bases from V and 0 bases from J; bases unmatched to any gene: 8. As DNA, the CDR3 is TGTGCCAGCAGTTGGAGCGGGATGAGCTCCTACGAGCAGTACTTC. Translation: CASSWSGMSSYEQYF. Based on the CDR3 plus reference TRBV11-2 and TRBJ2-7, the full variable domain is EAGVAQSPRYKIIEKRQSVAFWCNPISGHATLYWYQQILGQGPKLLIQFQNNGVVDDSQLPKDRFSAERLKGVDSTLKIQPAKLEDSAVYLCASSWSGMSSYEQYFGPGTRLTVT.

The chain uses TRBV6-1 and TRBJ1-4, with a tentative D call TRBD1 (5 bases). V lost 3 bases, J lost 6 bases, and 11 bases lay in between. The CDR3 runs to 14 residues. Germline V gives CDR1 MNHNS, CDR2 SASEGT. CDR3 in DNA: TGTGCCAGCAGTGAGTGGGGCCAAGATGAAAAACTGTTTTTT. Its translation: CASSEWGQDEKLFF.

The rearrangement uses TRBV5-1 and TRBJ2-2, with TRBD2 matching over 14 bases. In germline, CDR1 is SGHRS, CDR2 YFSETQ. This CDR3 has 18 amino acids. V gave up 2 bases and J gave up 5 bases; unmatched junction bases: 8. CDR3 bases: TGCGCCAGCAGCTTAATGACTAGCGGGGGGGCCGGGACCGGGGAGCTGTTTTTT. Translation gives CASSLMTSGGAGTGELFF.

V gene TRBV5-1 combines with J gene TRBJ1-1; a weak D match, TRBD1 (6 bases). The CDR3 runs 14 residues. Germline V gene data show CDR1 as SGHRS and CDR2 as YFSETQ. With 0 bases removed from V and 4 bases from J, the gap between germline ends came to 10 bases. The CDR3, as DNA: TGCGCCAGCAGCTTGGACAGGGATTTCACTGAAGCTTTCTTT. It encodes CASSLDRDFTEAFF.

This clone was picked up one time. The genes are TRBV11-3 and TRBJ1-1, with 11 bases that match TRBD1. CDR1 and CDR2 from the germline V gene are SGHNT and YENEEA. The V gene end was trimmed by 4 bases and the J gene end by 11 bases; junction bases not matched to a gene: 6. The CDR3 contains 13 residues. The CDR3 region has the DNA TGTGCCAGCAGCTCCGGACAGGGGGCACGGGCTTTCTTT. Amino acid sequence: CASSSGQGARAFF.

This chain joins TRBV5-1 and TRBJ1-2, with D uncertain. CDR3 length: 13 residues. V lost 0 bases and J 6 bases, leaving 9 bases between the germline ends. Germline V gene sequence: CDR1 SGHRS, CDR2 YFSETQ. The CDR3 sequence is CASSLGQDDGYTF. The CDR3 coding sequence is TGCGCCAGCAGCTTGGGTCAGGATGATGGCTACACCTTC. The variable domain in full, completed from reference TRBV5-1 and TRBJ1-2, reads KAGVTQTPRYLIKTRGQQVTLSCSPISGHRSVSWYQQTPGQGLQFLFEYFSETQRNKGNFPGRFSGRQFSNSRSEMNVSTLELGDSALYLCASSLGQDDGYTFGSGTRLTVV.

The chain employs TRBV30 and TRBJ1-4, with 9 bases lining up with TRBD1. Looked up from germline, CDR1 is GTSNPN and CDR2 is SVGIG (reference sequence). The CDR3 spans 16 residues. V was pared by 5 bases and J by 2 bases, with 9 bases of the junction left unmatched. The CDR3 loop is CAWAPTGGVTNEKLFF. The DNA of the CDR3 is TGTGCCTGGGCCCCGACAGGGGGTGTGACTAATGAAAAACTGTTTTTT.

This clone appeared once. In nucleotides, the CDR3 is TGTGCCAGCAGCGCGGGACTGTTAGGCGGGGAGCTGTTTTTT. It is translated as CASSAGLLGGELFF. The rearrangement uses TRBV9 and TRBJ2-2; weak D call: TRBD2 (6 bases). Germline CDR1 reads SGDLS; CDR2 reads YYNGEE. V lost 3 bases and J lost 7, with 13 bases in between. The CDR3 extends over 14 amino acids.

This clone was counted between two and nine times. The chain is built from TRBV7-8 and TRBJ2-3; TRBD2 matches at 8 bases. Germline lookup yields CDR1 SGHVS and CDR2 FQNEAQ. This CDR3 contains 14 residues. The CDR3 DNA reads TGTGCTAGCGGGATTAGTGGGGGGAGAGATACGCAGTATTTT. The encoded protein is CASGISGGRDTQYF.

The V call is TRBV27, the J call TRBJ2-3; 12 nucleotides agree with TRBD1. V shed 6 bases, J shed 2 bases, and the junction held 9 bases outside the gene matches. Germline V gene sequence: CDR1 MNHEY, CDR2 SMNVEV (reference sequence). The CDR3 is made up of 17 amino acids. The CDR3 region has the DNA TGTGCCAGCAGATTCCTACCGGGACAGGGGGCCACAGATACGCAGTATTTT. This encodes CASRFLPGQGATDTQYF.

V gene TRBV19 combines with J gene TRBJ2-1; no clear D gene. The CDR3 spans 12 residues. The germline gives CDR1 LNHDA, CDR2 SQIVND (reference sequence). Trimming removed 2 bases from V and 9 bases from J, with 8 bases in between. CDR3 sequence reads: CASSIRNGEQFF. CDR3 nucleotides: TGTGCCAGTAGTATACGAAACGGTGAGCAGTTCTTC.

This clone was picked up a small number of times. J is TRBJ1-5 and V is TRBV7-2; a weak D match, TRBD1 (5 bases). With 4 bases removed from V and 1 base from J, the gap between germline ends came to 8 bases. From germline, CDR1 is SGHTA and CDR2 FQGNSA. The CDR3 totals 14 residues. The chain's CDR3 is CASSWGRSNQPQHF. CDR3 DNA sequence: TGTGCCAGCAGCTGGGGCCGGAGCAATCAGCCCCAGCATTTT. Drawing the rest from reference TRBV7-2 and TRBJ1-5, the complete variable domain is GAGVSQSPSNKVTEKGKDVELRCDPISGHTALYWYRQSLGQGLEFLIYFQGNSAPDKSGLPSDRFSAERTGGSVSTLTIQRTQQEDSAVYLCASSWGRSNQPQHFGDGTRLSIL.

The J gene is TRBJ2-1, the V gene TRBV5-1, with TRBD1 identical over 9 bases. The germline V gene encodes CDR1 SGHRS and CDR2 YFSETQ. V gave up 4 bases and J gave up 7 bases; unmatched junction bases: 9. This CDR3 has 15 amino acids. CDR3 DNA sequence: TGCGCCAGCAGCGCAGAGACAGGGGGTATAAATGAGCAGTTCTTC. As protein: CASSAETGGINEQFF.

The chain is built from TRBV21-1 and TRBJ1-6. TRBV21-1 is reported as a pseudogene. This CDR3 region has 16 residues. CDR3 DNA: TGTGCCAGCCCCAAATCAGGCAGAACGGGAAAGTCACCCCTCCACTTT. Translated: CASPKSGRTGKSPLHF.

The chain combines TRBV5-6 with TRBJ2-1; D is possibly TRBD1 (6 bases). Germline V gene lookup returns CDR1 SGHDT and CDR2 YYEEEE. Trimming took 4 bases from V and 2 from J, leaving 13 bases between them. This CDR3 has 15 residues. In DNA form, the CDR3 reads TGTGCCAGCAGCCCCTTACAGGGCCCCTACAATGAGCAGTTCTTC. Its protein is CASSPLQGPYNEQFF. Using reference TRBV5-6 and TRBJ2-1 for the parts outside the CDR3, the full variable domain is DAGVTQSPTHLIKTRGQQVTLRCSPKSGHDTVSWYQQALGQGPQFIFQYYEEEERQRGNFPDRFSGHQFPNYSSELNVNALLLGDSALYLCASSPLQGPYNEQFFGPGTRLTVL.